Below are 12 T cell receptor beta chains sequenced from a single sample in a study of identifying expanded T cells in peripheral blood. Data came from immunoSEQ multiplex PCR; TCRdb stores just in-frame clones and leaves some out. The sample shows about 89,000 clones, around 88% of them seen only once. Sequencing was done on a sample of blood. These receptors came from a person aged 18 to 75 in good health.

V gene TRBV5-1 combines with J gene TRBJ1-4; D call uncertain. The CDR3 runs 13 residues. From germline, CDR1 is SGHRS and CDR2 YFSETQ. V dropped 5 bases and J dropped 5 bases, with 10 bases sitting between them. In DNA, the CDR3 is TGCGCCAGCAGGTTGTCGGTGAATGAAAAACTGTTTTTT. Translated: CASRLSVNEKLFF. The full variable domain, completed using reference TRBV5-1 and TRBJ1-4, is KAGVTQTPRYLIKTRGQQVTLSCSPISGHRSVSWYQQTPGQGLQFLFEYFSETQRNKGNFPGRFSGRQFSNSRSEMNVSTLELGDSALYLCASRLSVNEKLFFGSGTQLSVL.

This clone was seen once. This chain links TRBV10-3 with TRBJ2-7; 9 positions agree with TRBD1. J lost 1 base, V lost 6 bases, and 4 bases had no gene match. The CDR3 has 14 amino acids. Germline lookup yields CDR1 ENHRY and CDR2 SYGVKD. The CDR3 loop is CAIRAGTGSYEQYF. CDR3 bases: TGTGCCATCAGAGCCGGGACAGGGTCCTACGAGCAGTACTTC.

This clone was seen only once. This chain links TRBV29-1 with TRBJ2-7; D is perhaps TRBD1 or TRBD2 (5 bases each). The V gene lost 4 bases and the J gene lost 1 base, with 17 bases spanning the gap. Germline V gene sequence: CDR1 SQVTM, CDR2 ANQGSEA. This CDR3 is built from 15 residues. The CDR3 DNA reads TGCAGCGTTGGGGGGACGGGAACTTTTTCCTACGAGCAGTACTTC. Amino acid sequence: CSVGGTGTFSYEQYF.

As DNA, the CDR3 is TGTGCCAGCAGCTTAGCATCTCTCCAGAACACTGAAGCTTTCTTT. Translating gives CASSLASLQNTEAFF. The chain has TRBV7-3 and TRBJ1-1; D unclear. Between the trimmed V and J ends, which lost 2 bases and 1 base, there was a span of 11 bases. CDR3 length: 15 amino acids. In germline, CDR1 is SGHTA, CDR2 FQGTGA. The full variable domain, rest sourced from reference TRBV7-3 and TRBJ1-1, is GAGVSQTPSNKVTEKGKYVELRCDPISGHTALYWYRQSLGQGPEFLIYFQGTGAADDSGLPNDRFFAVRPEGSVSTLKIQRTERGDSAVYLCASSLASLQNTEAFFGQGTRLTVV.

V is TRBV4-1 and J is TRBJ2-1; a weak D match, TRBD2 (5 bases). Germline CDR1 MGHRA, CDR2 YSYEKL. V was clipped by 1 base and J by 15 bases, with 16 bases between them. The CDR3 is 13 residues long. The CDR3 coding sequence is TGCGCCAGCAGCCAAGGACTAACTAGTCCCCCGTTCTTC. Translation: CASSQGLTSPPFF.

This chain connects TRBV10-3 to TRBJ2-6; 11 bases line up with TRBD1. The CDR3 totals 19 residues. The germline V gene encodes CDR1 ENHRY and CDR2 SYGVKD. Germline trimming cut 3 bases from V and 4 bases from J; bases unmatched to any gene: 11. The CDR3 sequence: CAISEYRDRGSSGANVLTF. CDR3 coding DNA: TGTGCCATCAGTGAATACCGGGACAGGGGGTCCTCCGGGGCCAACGTCCTGACTTTC.

The CDR3 DNA follows: TGTGCCACCAGCAGAGTATCTTCACCCCTCCACTTT. It encodes CATSRVSSPLHF. The chain joins TRBV15 to TRBJ1-6; D unclear. Germline V lookup: CDR1 LNHNV, CDR2 YYDKDF (reference sequence). This CDR3 is 12 amino acids long. Trimming removed 1 base from V and 9 bases from J, with 4 bases in between.

This clone is medium-sized (0.01 to 0.1%). The rearrangement uses TRBV7-9 and TRBJ2-3, with 10 bases matching TRBD2. CDR1 is SEHNR, CDR2 FQNEAQ, per germline (reference sequence). J lost 5 bases, V lost 2 bases, and 1 base had no gene match. CDR3 length: 14 amino acids. The CDR3 reads CASSLRTSGDTQYF. CDR3 in DNA: TGTGCCAGCAGCTTAAGGACTAGCGGAGATACGCAGTATTTT.

The chain has TRBV4-2 and TRBJ2-7, with 11 nucleotides matching TRBD2. Germline CDR1 and CDR2: LGHNA and YNFKEQ. Trimming removed 1 base from V and 4 bases from J; junction bases left unmatched: 18. The CDR3 length is 20 residues. The CDR3 bases are TGTGCCAGCAGCCAAGGTCTCGGACTAGCGGGTGGGGGGGAGGTATACGAGCAGTACTTC. It specifies CASSQGLGLAGGGEVYEQYF.

CDR3 coding DNA: TGTGCCAGCAGCTTATTTCCAGGGGCCTATGGCTACACCTTC. Translating gives CASSLFPGAYGYTF. This chain uses TRBV7-3 with TRBJ1-2; maybe TRBD1 (6 bases). Germline assignment: CDR1 SGHTA and CDR2 FQGTGA. Trimming removed 2 bases from V and 4 bases from J, with 11 bases in between. This CDR3 spans 14 amino acids.

This chain joins TRBV7-9 and TRBJ1-2; no reliable D call. V was shortened by 3 bases and J by 4 bases, with 6 bases between the two germline ends. The germline V gene has CDR1 SEHNR and CDR2 FQNEAQ (reference sequence). This CDR3 has 12 residues. CDR3 region: CASSLNSYGYTF. CDR3 nucleotide sequence: TGTGCCAGCAGCTTGAACTCCTATGGCTACACCTTC.

This clone is categorized as medium-sized. In the same sample, other DNA sequences code for this CDR3. The chain has TRBV6-4 and TRBJ2-3; 9 bases match TRBD2. There are 14 residues in the CDR3. With V trimmed by 2 bases and J by 3 bases, 0 bases remained unmatched. Per the germline V gene, CDR1 is MRHNA and CDR2 is SNTAGT. For the CDR3, the DNA is TGTGCCAGCAGTGACGCGGGAGGGACAGATACGCAGTATTTT. Its protein is CASSDAGGTDTQYF.